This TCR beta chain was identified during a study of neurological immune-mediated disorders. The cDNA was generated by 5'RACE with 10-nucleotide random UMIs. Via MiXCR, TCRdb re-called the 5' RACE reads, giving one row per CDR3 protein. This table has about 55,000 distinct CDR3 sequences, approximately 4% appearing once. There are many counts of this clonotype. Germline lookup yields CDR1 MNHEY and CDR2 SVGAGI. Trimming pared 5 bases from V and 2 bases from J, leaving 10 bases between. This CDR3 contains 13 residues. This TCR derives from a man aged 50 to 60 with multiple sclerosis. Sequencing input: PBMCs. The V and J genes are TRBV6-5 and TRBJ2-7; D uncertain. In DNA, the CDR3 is TGTGCCAGCAGTGGCCCTTACCCCTACGAGCAGTACTTC. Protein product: CASSGPYPYEQYF.